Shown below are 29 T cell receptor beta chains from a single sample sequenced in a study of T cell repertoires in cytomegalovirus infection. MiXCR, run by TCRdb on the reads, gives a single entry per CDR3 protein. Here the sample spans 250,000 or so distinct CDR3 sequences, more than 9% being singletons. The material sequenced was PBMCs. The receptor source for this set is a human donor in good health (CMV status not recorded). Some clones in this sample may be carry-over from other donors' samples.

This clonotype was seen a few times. The CDR3 loop reads CASSQDVGTRGYTF. DNA for the CDR3: TGTGCCAGCAGCCAAGACGTGGGGACGCGGGGCTACACCTTC. V usage is TRBV3-1 and J usage is TRBJ1-2; tentatively, D is TRBD1 (5 bases). This CDR3 has 14 residues. Germline values: CDR1 LGHDT, CDR2 YNNKEL (reference sequence). Trimming shortened V by 0 bases and J by 8 bases, and 13 bases separated the two germline ends. Looking up the rest from reference TRBV3-1 and TRBJ1-2 gives the full variable domain: DTAVSQTPKYLVTQMGNDKSIKCEQNLGHDTMYWYKQDSKKFLKIMFSYNNKELIINETVPNRFSPKSPDKAHLNLHINSLELGDSAVYFCASSQDVGTRGYTFGSGTRLTVV.

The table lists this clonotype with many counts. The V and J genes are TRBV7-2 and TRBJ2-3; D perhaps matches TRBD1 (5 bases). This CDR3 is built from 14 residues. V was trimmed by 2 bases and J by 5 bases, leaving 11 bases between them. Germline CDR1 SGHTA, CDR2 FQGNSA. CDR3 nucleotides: TGTGCCAGCAGCTTATTGGGGCCCGAAGATACGCAGTATTTT. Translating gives CASSLLGPEDTQYF.

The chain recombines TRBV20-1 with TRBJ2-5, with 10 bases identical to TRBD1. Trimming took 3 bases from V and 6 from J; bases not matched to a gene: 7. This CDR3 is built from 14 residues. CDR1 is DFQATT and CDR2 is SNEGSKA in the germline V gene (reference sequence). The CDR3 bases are TGCAGTGCTAGTGGGACAGGGGTCGGGAAGACCCAGTACTTC. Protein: CSASGTGVGKTQYF.

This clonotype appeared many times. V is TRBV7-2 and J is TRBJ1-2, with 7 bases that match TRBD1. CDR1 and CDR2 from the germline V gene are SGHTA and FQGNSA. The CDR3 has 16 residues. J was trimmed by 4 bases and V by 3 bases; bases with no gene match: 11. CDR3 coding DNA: TGTGCCAGCAGCTTCATTGACAGGGCGGCGGCCTATGGCTACACCTTC. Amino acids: CASSFIDRAAAYGYTF.

Here the CDR3 DNA reads TGTGCCAGTAGTCTTTATCCTACAGCGGGACAACCTTCCGATCAGCCCCAGCATTTT. As protein: CASSLYPTAGQPSDQPQHF. The chain couples TRBV19 to TRBJ1-5; maybe TRBD1 (6 bases). V gave up 5 bases and J gave up 5 bases, with 28 bases separating them. Germline V gene lookup returns CDR1 LNHDA and CDR2 SQIVND (reference sequence). The CDR3 runs 19 residues.

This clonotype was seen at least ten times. Here the CDR3 DNA reads TGTGCCAGCAGCCCAGGACCCCCCTCGGCCTATAGCAATCAGCCCCAGCATTTT. As protein: CASSPGPPSAYSNQPQHF. The chain joins TRBV7-2 to TRBJ1-5; no reliable D call. V lost 5 bases to trimming and J lost 0 bases, with 20 bases between them. Germline V lookup: CDR1 SGHTA, CDR2 FQGNSA. This CDR3 has 18 residues.

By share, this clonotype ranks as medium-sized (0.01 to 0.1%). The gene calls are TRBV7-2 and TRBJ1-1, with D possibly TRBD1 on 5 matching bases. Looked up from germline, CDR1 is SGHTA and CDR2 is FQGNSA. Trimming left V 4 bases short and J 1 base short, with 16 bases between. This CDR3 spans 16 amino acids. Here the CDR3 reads CASSSSQAWGNTEAFF. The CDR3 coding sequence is TGTGCCAGCAGCTCGTCACAGGCTTGGGGGAACACTGAAGCTTTCTTT.

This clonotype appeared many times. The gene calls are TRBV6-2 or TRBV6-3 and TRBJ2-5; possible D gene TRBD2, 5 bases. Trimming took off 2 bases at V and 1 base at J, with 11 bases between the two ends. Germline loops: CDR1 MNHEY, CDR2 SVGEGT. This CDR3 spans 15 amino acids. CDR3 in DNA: TGTGCCAGCAGTTACGGAGGTACCACCCAAGAGACCCAGTACTTC. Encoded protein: CASSYGGTTQETQYF.

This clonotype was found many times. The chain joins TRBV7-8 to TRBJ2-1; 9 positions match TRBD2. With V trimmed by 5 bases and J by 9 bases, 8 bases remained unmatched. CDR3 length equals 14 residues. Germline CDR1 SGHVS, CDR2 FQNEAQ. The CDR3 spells CASSAAGGDGEQFF. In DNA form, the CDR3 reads TGTGCCAGCAGCGCAGCGGGGGGAGATGGTGAGCAGTTCTTC.

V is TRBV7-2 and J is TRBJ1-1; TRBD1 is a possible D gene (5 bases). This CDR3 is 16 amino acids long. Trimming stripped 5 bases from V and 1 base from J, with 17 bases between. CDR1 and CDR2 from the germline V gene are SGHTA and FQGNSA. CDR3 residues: CASSRDGLDTNTEAFF. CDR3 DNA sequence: TGTGCCAGCAGCCGCGACGGGTTGGACACGAACACTGAAGCTTTCTTT.

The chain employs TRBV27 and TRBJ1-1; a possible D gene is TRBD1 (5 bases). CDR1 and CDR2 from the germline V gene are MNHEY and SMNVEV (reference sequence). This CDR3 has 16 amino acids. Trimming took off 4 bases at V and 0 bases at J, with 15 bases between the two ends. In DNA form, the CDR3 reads TGTGCCAGCAGTTCCGTTCTGAAGGGACTGAACACTGAAGCTTTCTTT. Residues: CASSSVLKGLNTEAFF.

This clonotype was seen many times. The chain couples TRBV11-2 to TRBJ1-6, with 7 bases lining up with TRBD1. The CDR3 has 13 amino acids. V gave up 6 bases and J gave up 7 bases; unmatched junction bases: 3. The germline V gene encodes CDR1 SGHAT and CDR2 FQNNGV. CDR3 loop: CASSSQGNSPLHF. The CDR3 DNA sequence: TGTGCCAGCAGTTCACAGGGGAATTCACCCCTCCACTTT.

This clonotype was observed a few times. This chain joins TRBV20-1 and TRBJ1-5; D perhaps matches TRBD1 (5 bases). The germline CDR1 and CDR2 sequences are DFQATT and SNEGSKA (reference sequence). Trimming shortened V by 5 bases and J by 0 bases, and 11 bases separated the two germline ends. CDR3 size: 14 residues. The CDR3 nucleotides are TGCAGTGCTCAACGACAGAATAGCAATCAGCCCCAGCATTTT. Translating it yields CSAQRQNSNQPQHF.

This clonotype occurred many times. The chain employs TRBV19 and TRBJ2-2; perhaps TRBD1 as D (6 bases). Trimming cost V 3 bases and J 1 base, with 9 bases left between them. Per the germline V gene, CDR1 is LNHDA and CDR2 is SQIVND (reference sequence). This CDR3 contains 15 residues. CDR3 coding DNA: TGTGCCAGTAGTATCGCACAGGGGAACACCGGGGAGCTGTTTTTT. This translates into CASSIAQGNTGELFF.

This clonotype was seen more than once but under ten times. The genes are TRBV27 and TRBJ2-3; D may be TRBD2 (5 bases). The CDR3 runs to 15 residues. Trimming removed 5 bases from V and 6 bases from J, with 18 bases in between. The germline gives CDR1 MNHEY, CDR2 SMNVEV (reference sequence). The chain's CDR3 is CASSHRRALVDTQYF. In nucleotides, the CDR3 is TGTGCCAGCAGTCATCGGCGGGCACTTGTGGATACGCAGTATTTT.

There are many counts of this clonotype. The CDR3 DNA sequence: TGTGCCAGCAGCTTAGCGAGGGCTAGCGGGGGGTCCTACGAGCAGTACTTC. Translation: CASSLARASGGSYEQYF. The chain links TRBV7-2 to TRBJ2-7, with 11 bases matching TRBD2. V was pared by 0 bases and J by 1 base, with 5 bases of the junction left unmatched. The CDR3 extends over 17 amino acids. The germline V gene encodes CDR1 SGHTA and CDR2 FQGNSA.

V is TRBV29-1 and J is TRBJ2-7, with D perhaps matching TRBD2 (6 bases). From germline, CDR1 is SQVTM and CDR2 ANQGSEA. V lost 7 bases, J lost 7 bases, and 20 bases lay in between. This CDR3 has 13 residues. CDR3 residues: CSAIGQGGREQYF. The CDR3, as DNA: TGCAGCGCTATAGGGCAGGGAGGACGGGAGCAGTACTTC.

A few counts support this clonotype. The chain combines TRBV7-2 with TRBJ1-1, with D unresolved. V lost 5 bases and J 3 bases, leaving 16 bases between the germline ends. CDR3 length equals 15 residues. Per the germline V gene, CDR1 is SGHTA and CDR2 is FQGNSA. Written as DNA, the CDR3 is TGTGCCAGCAGCATAAACCGGGCCTTGGACACTGAAGCTTTCTTT. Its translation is CASSINRALDTEAFF. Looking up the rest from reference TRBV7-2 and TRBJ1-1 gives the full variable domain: GAGVSQSPSNKVTEKGKDVELRCDPISGHTALYWYRQSLGQGLEFLIYFQGNSAPDKSGLPSDRFSAERTGGSVSTLTIQRTQQEDSAVYLCASSINRALDTEAFFGQGTRLTVV.

CDR3 region: CASSPSPGVYNEQFF. The CDR3 bases are TGTGCCAGCAGTCCCTCCCCGGGGGTTTACAATGAGCAGTTCTTC. The chain recombines TRBV6-2 or TRBV6-3 with TRBJ2-1, with D perhaps TRBD2 (6 bases). The germline V and J ends were trimmed by 5 bases and 4 bases, with 15 bases remaining between them. The CDR3 length is 15 residues. Germline V gives CDR1 MNHEY, CDR2 SVGEGT.

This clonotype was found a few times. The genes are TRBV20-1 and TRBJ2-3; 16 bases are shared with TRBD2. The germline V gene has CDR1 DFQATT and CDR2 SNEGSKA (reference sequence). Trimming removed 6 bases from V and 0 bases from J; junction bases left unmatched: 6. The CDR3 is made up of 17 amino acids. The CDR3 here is CSAGLAGGPVSTDTQYF. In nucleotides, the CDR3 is TGCAGTGCGGGACTAGCGGGAGGGCCCGTGAGCACAGATACGCAGTATTTT.

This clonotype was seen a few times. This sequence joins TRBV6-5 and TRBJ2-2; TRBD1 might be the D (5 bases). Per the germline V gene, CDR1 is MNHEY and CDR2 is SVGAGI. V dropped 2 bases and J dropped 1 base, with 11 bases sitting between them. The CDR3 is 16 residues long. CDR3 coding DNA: TGTGCCAGCAGTTACCTTCAGGGCCTGAACACCGGGGAGCTGTTTTTT. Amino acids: CASSYLQGLNTGELFF.

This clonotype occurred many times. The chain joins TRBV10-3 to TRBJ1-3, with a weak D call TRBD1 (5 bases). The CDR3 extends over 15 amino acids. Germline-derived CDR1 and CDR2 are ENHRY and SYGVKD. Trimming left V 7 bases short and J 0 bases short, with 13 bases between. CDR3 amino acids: CAITKGRSSGNTIYF. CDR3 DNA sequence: TGTGCCATCACCAAGGGACGGAGCTCTGGAAACACCATATATTTT.

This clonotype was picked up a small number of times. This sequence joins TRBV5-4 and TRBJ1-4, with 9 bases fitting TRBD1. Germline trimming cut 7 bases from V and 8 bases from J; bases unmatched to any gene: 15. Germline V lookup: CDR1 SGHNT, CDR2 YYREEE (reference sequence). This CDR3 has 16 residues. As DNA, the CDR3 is TGTGCCAGCTCAAACCGCGGGGGACAGGGAGACGAAAAACTGTTTTTT. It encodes CASSNRGGQGDEKLFF.

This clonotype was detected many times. The CDR3 bases are TGTGCCAGCAGCCACCTGACAGATGCGGACCAAGAGACCCAGTACTTC. It codes for CASSHLTDADQETQYF. The chain combines TRBV14 with TRBJ2-5, with D perhaps TRBD1 (5 bases). Germline V gene lookup returns CDR1 SGHDN and CDR2 FVKESK. V lost 3 bases and J lost 0, with 14 bases in between. The CDR3 has 16 residues.

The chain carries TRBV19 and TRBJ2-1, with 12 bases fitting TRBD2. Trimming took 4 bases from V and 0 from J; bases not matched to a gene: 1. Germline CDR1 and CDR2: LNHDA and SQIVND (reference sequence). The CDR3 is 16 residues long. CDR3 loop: CASSTSGRASYNEQFF. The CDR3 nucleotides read TGTGCCAGTAGTACTAGCGGGAGGGCCTCCTACAATGAGCAGTTCTTC.

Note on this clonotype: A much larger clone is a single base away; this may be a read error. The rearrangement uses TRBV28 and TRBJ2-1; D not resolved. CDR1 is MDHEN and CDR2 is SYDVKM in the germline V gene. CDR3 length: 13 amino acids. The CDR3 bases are TGTACCAGCAGTTTAAATTCCCCGGGTGAGCAGTTCTTC. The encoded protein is CTSSLNSPGEQFF.

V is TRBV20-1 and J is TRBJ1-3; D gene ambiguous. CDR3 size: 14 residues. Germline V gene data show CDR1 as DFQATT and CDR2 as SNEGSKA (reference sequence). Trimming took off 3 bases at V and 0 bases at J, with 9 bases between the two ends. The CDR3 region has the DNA TGCAGTGCTAGCTTGGGTATCTCTGGAAACACCATATATTTT. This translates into CSASLGISGNTIYF.

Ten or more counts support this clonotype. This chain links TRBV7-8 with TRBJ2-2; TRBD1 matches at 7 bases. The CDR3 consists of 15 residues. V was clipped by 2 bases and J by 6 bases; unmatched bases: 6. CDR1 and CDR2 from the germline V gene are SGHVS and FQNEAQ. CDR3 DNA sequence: TGTGCCAGCAGCTTACGAGACAGGGAAGCCGGGGAGCTGTTTTTT. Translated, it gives CASSLRDREAGELFF.

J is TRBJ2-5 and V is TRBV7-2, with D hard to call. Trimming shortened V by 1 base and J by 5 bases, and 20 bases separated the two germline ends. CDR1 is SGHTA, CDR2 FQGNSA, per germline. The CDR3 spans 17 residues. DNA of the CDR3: TGTGCCAGCAGCTTAGGGAAAGGCAGCGCCCCCATGGAGACCCAGTACTTC. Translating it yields CASSLGKGSAPMETQYF. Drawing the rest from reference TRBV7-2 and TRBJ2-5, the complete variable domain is GAGVSQSPSNKVTEKGKDVELRCDPISGHTALYWYRQSLGQGLEFLIYFQGNSAPDKSGLPSDRFSAERTGGSVSTLTIQRTQQEDSAVYLCASSLGKGSAPMETQYFGPGTRLLVL.